Listed here are 8 T cell receptor beta chains from one sample, sequenced in a study of blood T cell repertoires in COVID-19. Assay used: immunoSEQ multiplex PCR; TCRdb lists only in-frame clones, some missing. The data show fewer than 120,000 clones, with roughly four fifths seen just once and 15% to 20% held by the top ten. The source material was peripheral blood. All receptors derive from a woman aged 55-69 years with acute or convalescent COVID-19.

The chain is built from TRBV19 and TRBJ2-3; 8 bases are shared with TRBD2. Germline V gene lookup returns CDR1 LNHDA and CDR2 SQIVND (reference sequence). There are 16 residues in the CDR3. V shed 3 bases and J 4 bases; nucleotides not matched to a gene: 9. The CDR3 sequence is CASSIGRGGVADTQYF. CDR3 DNA sequence: TGTGCCAGTAGTATCGGTCGGGGGGGCGTTGCAGATACGCAGTATTTT.

The rearrangement uses TRBV12-5 and TRBJ1-2; possibly TRBD1 for D (5 bases). The germline CDR1 and CDR2 sequences are LGHNT and FRNRAP. The length of the CDR3 is 17 residues. V was cut by 5 bases and J by 1 base, with 20 bases left in between. The DNA of the CDR3 is TGTGCTAGTGGTGCGAGAACTGACAGATACAGTAACTATGGCTACACCTTC. Translated, it gives CASGARTDRYSNYGYTF.

This clone was seen a handful of times. The gene calls are TRBV6-6 and TRBJ1-2; D unclear. The CDR3 runs 15 residues. The germline V and J ends were trimmed by 5 bases and 0 bases, with 13 bases remaining between them. The germline V gene encodes CDR1 MNHNY and CDR2 SVGAGI (reference sequence). CDR3 region: CASSTQHSANYGYTF. The DNA for the CDR3 is TGTGCCAGCAGTACGCAACACAGTGCTAACTATGGCTACACCTTC.

This clone was counted a few times. This sequence joins TRBV30 and TRBJ2-2, with TRBD1 as a possible D gene (5 bases). Trimming removed 0 bases at V and 8 bases at J, with 10 bases between. The CDR3 is 13 residues long. Germline V CDR1 and CDR2: GTSNPN, SVGIG (reference sequence). The CDR3 spells CAWSVQGVGELFF. In DNA form, the CDR3 reads TGTGCCTGGAGTGTACAAGGGGTGGGGGAGCTGTTTTTT.

This clone has only one observation. This sequence joins TRBV5-4 and TRBJ2-7; 9 positions agree with TRBD1. Germline loops: CDR1 SGHNT, CDR2 YYREEE (reference sequence). With 9 bases clipped from V and 5 bases from J, the junction kept 12 bases outside the gene matches. The CDR3 is made up of 14 amino acids. CDR3 region: CAIGPRDRADEQYF. CDR3 sequence (DNA): TGTGCCATCGGGCCGCGGGACAGGGCAGACGAGCAGTACTTC.

The chain combines TRBV19 with TRBJ1-6; tentatively, D is TRBD1 (6 bases). V was clipped by 5 bases and J by 0 bases, with 14 bases between them. The V gene's germline CDR1 is LNHDA and CDR2 SQIVND (reference sequence). This CDR3 comprises 17 residues. CDR3 loop: CASSARGTASYNSPLHF. DNA for the CDR3: TGTGCCAGTAGTGCCAGGGGTACCGCCTCCTATAATTCACCCCTCCACTTT.

This clone was recorded only once. V gene TRBV6-5 combines with J gene TRBJ2-5, with D unclear. The CDR3 extends over 14 amino acids. V was clipped by 2 bases and J by 5 bases, with 12 bases between them. Germline CDR1 reads MNHEY; CDR2 reads SVGAGI. CDR3 sequence reads: CASSYGGSFETQYF. The CDR3 DNA sequence: TGTGCCAGCAGTTACGGCGGTAGTTTTGAGACCCAGTACTTC.

This chain joins TRBV7-9 and TRBJ1-2, with D perhaps matching TRBD1 (6 bases). V lost 7 bases and J 7 bases, leaving 31 bases between the germline ends. The germline V gene has CDR1 SEHNR and CDR2 FQNEAQ (reference sequence). The CDR3 contains 18 residues. The CDR3 protein is CASNRERYAGATAGGYTF. CDR3 nucleotides: TGTGCCAGCAACAGAGAGCGGTACGCGGGGGCGACCGCGGGTGGCTACACCTTC.